This TCR beta chain was captured in a study of blood T cell repertoires in COVID-19. Study-wide context: Nucleic acid was either cDNA or gDNA, and it came from T cells, B-cell-depleted T cells, or PBMCs.

Seattle's cohort entered during active infection and was followed longitudinally. V was cut by 0 bases and J by 5 bases, with 8 bases left in between. CDR3 length equals 13 residues. Per the germline V gene, CDR1 is SGHDT and CDR2 is YYEEEE. In the authors' workflow: Estimation of nucleated cell counts was performed using reference gene primer amplification. Generated by immunoSEQ multiplex PCR, the TCRdb table keeps only in-frame clones and is missing some. Clonal size and the V and J genes are those of that table, whereas D and trimming came from the DNA. The repertoire has 150,000 to 200,000 clones, roughly 80% of them found once; the top ten carry about 12%.

The sequencing input was peripheral blood. J is TRBJ2-5 and V is TRBV5-6; TRBD2 is a possible D gene (5 bases). The clonotype was recovered from a woman older than 75 with COVID-19, enrolled during active disease. CDR3 sequence reads: CASSLEAGETQYF. Written as DNA, the CDR3 is TGTGCCAGCAGCTTGGAGGCGGGTGAGACCCAGTACTTC.